This TCR beta chain was sequenced for a study of shared clonotypes between healthy human individuals. Study overall: Per-donor plates numbered three CD4 naive, three CD4 memory, two CD8 naive and one CD8 memory.

Losses at the gene ends were 3 bases for V and 7 bases for J; bases not matched to a gene: 10. CDR3 length: 17 residues. Germline V gene data show CDR1 as WSHSY and CDR2 as SAAADI. Study-wide points: Clonotype sharing among donors was thought likely to change with sequencing depth.

TCRdb keeps only in-frame clones here, not all; method: immunoSEQ multiplex PCR. The profile shows about 980,000 clones, 76% of them singletons. This clone occurred many times. Its matching antigen is unknown. The source material was memory CD4+ T cells sorted from blood. Described subset: CD45RA-negative fraction. The V and J genes are TRBV10-2 and TRBJ1-4; 11 bases agree with TRBD1. The TCR sequence derives from a young man in good health. The CDR3 bases are TGCGCCAGCAGTGAACTACGGACAGGGGGCGACGTTGAAAAACTGTTTTTT. Amino acids: CASSELRTGGDVEKLFF.